Following are 5 T cell receptor beta chains from one sample sequenced in a study of shared clonotypes between healthy human individuals. Naive CD8 cells lacked CD45RO and underwent positive selection for CCR7, leaving out terminally differentiated effector memory CD45RA+ cells. TCRdb keeps only in-frame clones here, not all; method: immunoSEQ multiplex PCR. There are some 2 million clones in the sample; about 95% occur only once, and 0.9% to 1.3% lies in the top ten. What was sequenced was naive CD8+ T cells sorted from blood. These receptors were taken from a man between 18 and 35 years old in good health.

The gene calls are TRBV2 and TRBJ2-7; 9 bases are shared with TRBD2. Germline V CDR1 and CDR2: SNHLY, FYNNEI. The trim removed 1 base at V and 1 base at J, leaving 5 bases unmatched. CDR3 length: 16 amino acids. The CDR3 region has the DNA TGTGCCAGCAGTGAAGATTTAGCGGGGGAATCCTACGAGCAGTACTTC. Its protein is CASSEDLAGESYEQYF.

The chain couples TRBV6-5 to TRBJ2-2; D gene uncertain. The V end was cut by 5 bases, the J end by 2 bases, with 12 bases between. Germline lookup yields CDR1 MNHEY and CDR2 SVGAGI. The CDR3 covers 15 residues. The CDR3 loop reads CASSTLSHNTGELFF. CDR3 DNA sequence: TGTGCCAGCAGTACCCTCTCCCATAACACCGGGGAGCTGTTTTTT.

Only one count was recorded for this clone. This chain connects TRBV6-5 to TRBJ2-5; D may be TRBD2 (5 bases). The CDR3 totals 15 residues. Germline CDR1 is MNHEY and CDR2 is SVGAGI. V lost 2 bases, J lost 4 bases, and 14 bases lay in between. The CDR3 DNA follows: TGTGCCAGCAGTTACACGAGCGGTACCCCAGAGACCCAGTACTTC. Encoded protein: CASSYTSGTPETQYF.

J is TRBJ1-1 and V is TRBV27, with a tentative D call TRBD1 (5 bases). The CDR3 loop spans 15 amino acids. Germline lookup yields CDR1 MNHEY and CDR2 SMNVEV (reference sequence). V lost 6 bases to trimming and J lost 4 bases, with 18 bases between them. The CDR3 sequence is CASSPIDIGGTEAFF. The CDR3 bases are TGTGCCAGCAGCCCCATAGACATCGGGGGCACTGAAGCTTTCTTT.

A note on this clone: Additional DNA sequences in this sample encode the identical CDR3. V usage is TRBV6-1 and J usage is TRBJ2-7; D is unclear. Trimming left V 6 bases short and J 0 bases short, with 9 bases between. Per the germline V gene, CDR1 is MNHNS and CDR2 is SASEGT. There are 13 residues in the CDR3. The CDR3 protein is CASRLDGSYEQYF. In nucleotides, the CDR3 is TGTGCCAGCAGGCTGGACGGCTCCTACGAGCAGTACTTC.